This T cell receptor beta chain was sequenced during a study of cytomegalovirus exposure and HLA in healthy donors. The CDR3 covers 13 residues. Germline V gene lookup returns CDR1 SNHLY and CDR2 FYNNEI. The V gene end was trimmed by 5 bases and the J gene end by 3 bases; junction bases not matched to a gene: 4. The PCR used 60 Vbeta and 13 Jbeta primers. Only in-frame clones appear in the TCRdb table, and some are missing; sequencing was by immunoSEQ multiplex PCR. The sample has about 160,000 clones, 60% to 85% seen once. As regards this clone: What it binds is unknown.

Study-wide results and caveats: What a later analysis showed was that several of the most significant clusters appeared linked to common viral pathogens.

The rearrangement uses TRBV2 and TRBJ2-7, with 7 bases identical to TRBD1. The origin of this receptor is a woman aged 45 to 65 in good health and CMV-seropositive. Sample: PBMCs. The CDR3 region is CASSFGTVYEQYF. The CDR3 coding sequence is TGTGCCAGCAGTTTCGGGACAGTCTACGAGCAGTACTTC.